These 2 T cell receptor beta chains share one sample of origin, sequenced in a study of glioma-infiltrating T cells. The iRepertoire nested amplicon-rescue multiplex PCR amplified TCR alpha and beta CDR3s from RNA. TCRdb reprocessed the multiplex PCR reads with MiXCR, giving one entry per CDR3 protein. The data contain about 89,000 distinct CDR3 sequences, around 23% of them seen just once; the ten biggest clones take up approximately 7%. What was sequenced was glioma tissue, nonneoplastic brain tissue, or PBMCs (not recorded which). These receptors all stem from a human donor with low-grade glioma or glioblastoma, undergoing nonglioma brain surgery, or in good health (not recorded which).

In regard to this clonotype: This may come from a read error, since a much larger clone is one base off. The chain has TRBV27 and TRBJ2-7; TRBD2 might be the D (5 bases). The V end was cut by 8 bases, the J end by 7 bases, with 15 bases between. Germline CDR1 MNHEY, CDR2 SMNVEV (reference sequence). This CDR3 is built from 12 residues. This CDR3 reads CASGRTREEQYF. The CDR3 region has the DNA TGTGCCAGCGGAAGGACTCGGGAAGAGCAGTACTTC.

This clonotype was seen repeatedly, ten times or more. The chain uses TRBV6-2 or TRBV6-3 and TRBJ1-4; D might be TRBD1 (5 bases). Germline assignment: CDR1 MNHEY and CDR2 SVGEGT. This CDR3 spans 15 amino acids. The V gene lost 5 bases and the J gene lost 4 bases, with 14 bases spanning the gap. The CDR3 DNA is TGTGCCAGCAGTCGGGACGGGACTTATAATGAAAAACTGTTTTTT. It encodes CASSRDGTYNEKLFF.